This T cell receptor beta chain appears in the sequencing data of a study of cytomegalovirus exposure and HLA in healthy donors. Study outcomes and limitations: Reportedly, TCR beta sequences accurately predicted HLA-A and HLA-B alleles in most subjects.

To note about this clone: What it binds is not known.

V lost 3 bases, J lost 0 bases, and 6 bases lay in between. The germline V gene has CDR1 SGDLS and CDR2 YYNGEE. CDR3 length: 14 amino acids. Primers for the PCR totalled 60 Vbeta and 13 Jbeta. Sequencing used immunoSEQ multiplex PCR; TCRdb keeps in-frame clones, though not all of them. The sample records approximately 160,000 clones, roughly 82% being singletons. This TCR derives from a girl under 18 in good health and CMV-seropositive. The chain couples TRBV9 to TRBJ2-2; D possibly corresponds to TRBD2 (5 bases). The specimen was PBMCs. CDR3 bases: TGTGCCAGCAGCGAGGACTCGAACACCGGGGAGCTGTTTTTT. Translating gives CASSEDSNTGELFF. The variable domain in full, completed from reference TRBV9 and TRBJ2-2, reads DSGVTQTPKHLITATGQRVTLRCSPRSGDLSVYWYQQSLDQGLQFLIQYYNGEERAKGNILERFSAQQFPDLHSELNLSSLELGDSALYFCASSEDSNTGELFFGEGSRLTVL.